The sequence of this TCR beta chain was determined in a study of shared clonotypes between healthy human individuals. Produced via immunoSEQ multiplex PCR; TCRdb's table is partial and in-frame only. The table shows approximately 1,500,000 clones, with roughly 96% occurring only once. This CDR3 is built from 16 residues. Trimming stripped 3 bases from V and 4 bases from J, with 16 bases between. CDR1 is MDHEN, CDR2 SYDVKM, per germline. The receptor was derived from a man under 40 in good health. The sample consisted of naive CD4+ T cells sorted from blood. Subset here: CD45RA+ positively selected. This chain connects TRBV28 to TRBJ2-4; weak D call: TRBD2 (5 bases). The CDR3 DNA sequence: TGTGCCAGCAGTTTTGGGCTGACCGGGGAAAAAAACATTCAGTACTTC. It specifies CASSFGLTGEKNIQYF.